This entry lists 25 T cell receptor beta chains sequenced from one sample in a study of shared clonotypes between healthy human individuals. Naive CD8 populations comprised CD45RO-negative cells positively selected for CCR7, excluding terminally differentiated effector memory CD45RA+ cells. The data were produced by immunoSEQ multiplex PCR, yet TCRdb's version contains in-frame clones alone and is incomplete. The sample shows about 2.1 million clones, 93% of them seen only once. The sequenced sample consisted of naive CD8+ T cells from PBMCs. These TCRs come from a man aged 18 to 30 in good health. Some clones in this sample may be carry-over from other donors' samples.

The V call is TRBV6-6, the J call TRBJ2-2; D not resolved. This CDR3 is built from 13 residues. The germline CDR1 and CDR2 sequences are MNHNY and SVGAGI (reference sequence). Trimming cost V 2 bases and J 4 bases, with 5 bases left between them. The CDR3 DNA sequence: TGTGCCAGCAGTTACCTCCGCACCGGGGAGCTGTTTTTT. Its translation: CASSYLRTGELFF.

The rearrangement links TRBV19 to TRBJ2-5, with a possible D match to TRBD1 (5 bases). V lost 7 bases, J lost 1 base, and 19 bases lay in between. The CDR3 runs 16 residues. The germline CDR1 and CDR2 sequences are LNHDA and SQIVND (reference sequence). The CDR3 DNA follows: TGTGCCAGTATCAACCCGGACACTCAGCTCCAAGAGACCCAGTACTTC. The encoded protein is CASINPDTQLQETQYF.

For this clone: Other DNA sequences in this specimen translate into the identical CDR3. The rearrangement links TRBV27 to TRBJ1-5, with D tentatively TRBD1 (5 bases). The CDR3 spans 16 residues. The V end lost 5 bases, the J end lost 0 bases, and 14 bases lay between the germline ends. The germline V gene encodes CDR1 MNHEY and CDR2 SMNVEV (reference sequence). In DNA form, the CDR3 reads TGTGCCAGCAGTCCTTCTCAGGGTGATAGCAATCAGCCCCAGCATTTT. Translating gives CASSPSQGDSNQPQHF.

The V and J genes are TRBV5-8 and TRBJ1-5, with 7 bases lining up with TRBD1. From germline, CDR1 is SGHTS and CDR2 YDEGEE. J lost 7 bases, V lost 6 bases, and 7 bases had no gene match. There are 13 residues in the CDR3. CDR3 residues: CASTQGGVQPQHF. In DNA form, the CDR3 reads TGTGCCAGCACCCAGGGGGGTGTCCAGCCCCAGCATTTT.

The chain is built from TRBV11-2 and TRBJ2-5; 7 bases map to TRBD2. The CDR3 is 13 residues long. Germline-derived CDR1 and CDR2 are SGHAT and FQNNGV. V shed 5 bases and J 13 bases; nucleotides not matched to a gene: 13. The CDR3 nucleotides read TGTGCCAGCAGCCTGGCCCTTGAGGAGCGGGGGTACTTC. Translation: CASSLALEERGYF.

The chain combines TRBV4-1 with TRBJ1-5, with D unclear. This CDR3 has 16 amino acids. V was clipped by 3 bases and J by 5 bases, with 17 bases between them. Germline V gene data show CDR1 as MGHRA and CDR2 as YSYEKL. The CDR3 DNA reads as TGCGCCAGCAGCCAGCTCTTCGGGTCCCCGTATCAGCCCCAGCATTTT. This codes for CASSQLFGSPYQPQHF.

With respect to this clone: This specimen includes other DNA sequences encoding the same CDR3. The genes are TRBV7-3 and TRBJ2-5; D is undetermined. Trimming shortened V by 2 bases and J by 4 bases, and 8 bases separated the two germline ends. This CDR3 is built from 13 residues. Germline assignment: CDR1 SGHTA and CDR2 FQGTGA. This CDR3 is CASSLSVRETQYF. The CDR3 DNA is TGTGCCAGCAGCTTATCTGTTAGAGAGACCCAGTACTTC. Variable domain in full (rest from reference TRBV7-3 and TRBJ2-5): GAGVSQTPSNKVTEKGKYVELRCDPISGHTALYWYRQSLGQGPEFLIYFQGTGAADDSGLPNDRFFAVRPEGSVSTLKIQRTERGDSAVYLCASSLSVRETQYFGPGTRLLVL.

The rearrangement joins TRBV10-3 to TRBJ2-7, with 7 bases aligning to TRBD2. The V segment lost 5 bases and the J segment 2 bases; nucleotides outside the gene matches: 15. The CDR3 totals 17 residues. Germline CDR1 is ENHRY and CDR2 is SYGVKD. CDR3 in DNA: TGTGCCATCAGTCGCACCATCACTAGCGAGACAACCTACGAGCAGTACTTC. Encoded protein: CAISRTITSETTYEQYF.

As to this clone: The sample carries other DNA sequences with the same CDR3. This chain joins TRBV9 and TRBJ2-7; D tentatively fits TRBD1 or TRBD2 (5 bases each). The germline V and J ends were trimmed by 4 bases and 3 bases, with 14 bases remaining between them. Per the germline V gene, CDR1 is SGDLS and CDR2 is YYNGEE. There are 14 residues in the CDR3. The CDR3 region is CASSPRDGVYEQYF. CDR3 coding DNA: TGTGCCAGCAGCCCCCGGGACGGAGTCTACGAGCAGTACTTC.

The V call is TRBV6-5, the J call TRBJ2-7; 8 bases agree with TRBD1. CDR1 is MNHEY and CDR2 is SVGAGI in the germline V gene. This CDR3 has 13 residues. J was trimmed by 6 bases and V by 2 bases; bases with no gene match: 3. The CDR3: CASSYGQGAEQYF. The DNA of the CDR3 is TGTGCCAGCAGTTACGGGCAGGGGGCCGAGCAGTACTTC.

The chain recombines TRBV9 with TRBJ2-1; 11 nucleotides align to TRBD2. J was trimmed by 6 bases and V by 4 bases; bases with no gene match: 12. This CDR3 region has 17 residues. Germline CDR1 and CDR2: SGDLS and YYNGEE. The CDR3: CASSFNPGLAASNEQFF. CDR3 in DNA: TGTGCCAGCAGCTTCAACCCGGGACTAGCGGCCTCCAATGAGCAGTTCTTC.

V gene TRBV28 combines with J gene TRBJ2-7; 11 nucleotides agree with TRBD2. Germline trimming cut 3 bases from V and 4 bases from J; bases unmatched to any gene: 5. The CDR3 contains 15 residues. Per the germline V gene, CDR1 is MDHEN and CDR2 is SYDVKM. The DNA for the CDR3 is TGTGCCAGCAGTTTCCGACTAGCGGGAACTTACGAGCAGTACTTC. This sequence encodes CASSFRLAGTYEQYF. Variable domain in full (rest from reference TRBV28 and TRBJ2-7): DVKVTQSSRYLVKRTGEKVFLECVQDMDHENMFWYRQDPGLGLRLIYFSYDVKMKEKGDIPEGYSVSREKKERFSLILESASTNQTSMYLCASSFRLAGTYEQYFGPGTRLTVT.

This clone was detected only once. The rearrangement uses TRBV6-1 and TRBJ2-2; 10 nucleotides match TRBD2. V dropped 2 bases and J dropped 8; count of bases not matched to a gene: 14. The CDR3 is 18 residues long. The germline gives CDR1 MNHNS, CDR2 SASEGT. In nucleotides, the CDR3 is TGTGCCAGCAGTGAATCAATGCTAGCGGGAGCTCTTTATGGGGAGCTGTTTTTT. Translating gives CASSESMLAGALYGELFF.

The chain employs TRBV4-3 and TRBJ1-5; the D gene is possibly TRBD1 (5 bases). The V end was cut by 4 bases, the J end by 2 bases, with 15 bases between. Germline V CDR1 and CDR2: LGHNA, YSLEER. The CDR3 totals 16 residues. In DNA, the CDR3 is TGCGCCAGCAGCCTCGACGGGGGGTCGGGCAATCAGCCCCAGCATTTT. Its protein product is CASSLDGGSGNQPQHF.

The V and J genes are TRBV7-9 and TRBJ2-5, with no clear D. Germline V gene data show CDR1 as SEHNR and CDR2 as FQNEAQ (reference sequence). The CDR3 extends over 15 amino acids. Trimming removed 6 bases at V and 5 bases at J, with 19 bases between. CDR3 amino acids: CASRSGSRLQETQYF. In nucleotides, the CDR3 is TGTGCCAGCAGATCAGGTAGCCGCCTCCAGGAGACCCAGTACTTC.

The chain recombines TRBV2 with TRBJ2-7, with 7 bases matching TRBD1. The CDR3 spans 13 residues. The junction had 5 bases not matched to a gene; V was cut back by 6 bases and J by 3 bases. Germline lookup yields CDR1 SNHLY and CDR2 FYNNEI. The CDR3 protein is CASSGDRDYEQYF. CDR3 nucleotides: TGTGCCAGCAGCGGCGACAGGGACTACGAGCAGTACTTC.

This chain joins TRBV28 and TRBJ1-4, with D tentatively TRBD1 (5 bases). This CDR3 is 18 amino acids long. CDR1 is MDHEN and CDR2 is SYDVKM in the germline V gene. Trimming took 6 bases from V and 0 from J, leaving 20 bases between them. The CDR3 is CASSLRPGRGATNEKLFF. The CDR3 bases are TGTGCCAGCAGCCTACGGCCAGGGCGGGGGGCAACTAATGAAAAACTGTTTTTT.

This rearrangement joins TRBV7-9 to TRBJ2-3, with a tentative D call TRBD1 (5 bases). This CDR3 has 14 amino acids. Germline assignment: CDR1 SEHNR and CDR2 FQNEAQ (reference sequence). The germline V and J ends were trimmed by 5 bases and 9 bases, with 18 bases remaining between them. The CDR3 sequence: CASSPPLDSATQYF. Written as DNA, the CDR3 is TGTGCCAGCAGCCCTCCCTTAGACAGCGCGACGCAGTATTTT.

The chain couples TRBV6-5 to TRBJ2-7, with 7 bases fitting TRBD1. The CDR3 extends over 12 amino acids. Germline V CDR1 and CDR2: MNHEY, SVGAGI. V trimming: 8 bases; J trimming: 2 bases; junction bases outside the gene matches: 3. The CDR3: CASGDSPYEQYF. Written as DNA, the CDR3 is TGTGCCAGCGGGGACAGCCCCTACGAGCAGTACTTC.

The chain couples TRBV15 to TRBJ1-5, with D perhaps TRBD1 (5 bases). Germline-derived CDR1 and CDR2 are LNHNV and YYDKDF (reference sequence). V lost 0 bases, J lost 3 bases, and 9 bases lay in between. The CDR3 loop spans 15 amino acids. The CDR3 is CATSREAGVNQPQHF. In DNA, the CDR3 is TGTGCCACCAGCAGAGAAGCGGGGGTCAATCAGCCCCAGCATTTT.

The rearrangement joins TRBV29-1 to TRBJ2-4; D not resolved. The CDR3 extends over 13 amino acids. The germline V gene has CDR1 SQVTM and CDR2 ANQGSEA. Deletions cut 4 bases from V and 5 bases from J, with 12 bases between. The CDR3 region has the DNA TGCAGCGTTGGACGGCCTGGCCAAAACATTCAGTACTTC. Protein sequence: CSVGRPGQNIQYF.

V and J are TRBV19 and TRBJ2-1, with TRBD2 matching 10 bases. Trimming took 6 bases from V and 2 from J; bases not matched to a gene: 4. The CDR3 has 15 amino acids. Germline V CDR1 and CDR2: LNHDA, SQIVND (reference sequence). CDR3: CASRKREGAYNEQFF. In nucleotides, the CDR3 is TGTGCCAGTAGGAAGCGGGAGGGAGCCTACAATGAGCAGTTCTTC.

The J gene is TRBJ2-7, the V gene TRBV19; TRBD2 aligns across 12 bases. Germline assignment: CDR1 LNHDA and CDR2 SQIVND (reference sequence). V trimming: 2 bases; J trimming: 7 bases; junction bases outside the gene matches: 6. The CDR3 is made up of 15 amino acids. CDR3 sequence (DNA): TGTGCCAGTAGTATACTAGCGGGAGGGCCGGTGGAGCAGTACTTC. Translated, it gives CASSILAGGPVEQYF.

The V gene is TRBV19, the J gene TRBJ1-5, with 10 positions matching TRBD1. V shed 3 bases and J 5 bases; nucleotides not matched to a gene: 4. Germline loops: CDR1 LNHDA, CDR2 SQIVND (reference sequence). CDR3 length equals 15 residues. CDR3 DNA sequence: TGTGCCAGTAGTATGACAGGGGGCTCCCATCAGCCCCAGCATTTT. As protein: CASSMTGGSHQPQHF.

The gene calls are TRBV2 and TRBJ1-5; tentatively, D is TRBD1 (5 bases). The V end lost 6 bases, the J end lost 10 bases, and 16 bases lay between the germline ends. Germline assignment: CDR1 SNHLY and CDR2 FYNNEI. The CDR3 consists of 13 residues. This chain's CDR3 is CASRADRIEPQHF. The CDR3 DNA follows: TGTGCCAGCAGAGCTGACAGAATTGAACCCCAGCATTTT.